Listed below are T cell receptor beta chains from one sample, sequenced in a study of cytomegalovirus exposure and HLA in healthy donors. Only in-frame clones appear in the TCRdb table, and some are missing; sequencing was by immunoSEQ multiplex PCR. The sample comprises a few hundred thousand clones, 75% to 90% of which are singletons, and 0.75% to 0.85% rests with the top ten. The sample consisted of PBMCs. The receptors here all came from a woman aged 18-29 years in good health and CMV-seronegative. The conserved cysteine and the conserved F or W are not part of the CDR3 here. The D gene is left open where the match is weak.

CDR3aa: ASRGQNNEQY; v_gene: TRBV25-1; j_gene: TRBJ2-7; d_gene: -
CDR3aa: ASSPMTSDEQY; v_gene: TRBV9; j_gene: TRBJ2-7; d_gene: TRBD2
CDR3aa: ASTQTGLGTEAF; v_gene: TRBV4-3; j_gene: TRBJ1-1; d_gene: TRBD1
CDR3aa: ASSEGAPYEQY; v_gene: TRBV6-1; j_gene: TRBJ2-7; d_gene: -
CDR3aa: ASSHEIRLEETQY; v_gene: TRBV4-3; j_gene: TRBJ2-5; d_gene: -
CDR3aa: ASSNRGGNQPQH; v_gene: TRBV25-1; j_gene: TRBJ1-5; d_gene: TRBD1
CDR3aa: ASSGVYNEQF; v_gene: TRBV27; j_gene: TRBJ2-1; d_gene: -
CDR3aa: ASSLGIQGNQPQH; v_gene: TRBV7-2; j_gene: TRBJ1-5; d_gene: -
CDR3aa: ASSLGLGRLQGHEQF; v_gene: TRBV11-2; j_gene: TRBJ2-1; d_gene: -
CDR3aa: ASRPGQGGAYEQY; v_gene: TRBV28; j_gene: TRBJ2-7; d_gene: TRBD1
CDR3aa: ASNREGYEQY; v_gene: TRBV2; j_gene: TRBJ2-7; d_gene: TRBD2
CDR3aa: ASTEDENTEAF; v_gene: TRBV2; j_gene: TRBJ1-1; d_gene: -
CDR3aa: AISEQGAGNQPQH; v_gene: TRBV10-3; j_gene: TRBJ1-5; d_gene: TRBD1
CDR3aa: ASDTQREGYNEQF; v_gene: TRBV18; j_gene: TRBJ2-1; d_gene: TRBD2
CDR3aa: SVDVSGNTDTQY; v_gene: TRBV29-1; j_gene: TRBJ2-3; d_gene: -
CDR3aa: ASSWGHNSNQPQH; v_gene: TRBV28; j_gene: TRBJ1-5; d_gene: -
CDR3aa: ASSPFPNQPQH; v_gene: TRBV28; j_gene: TRBJ1-5; d_gene: -
CDR3aa: ASSLGDRTHYGYT; v_gene: TRBV13; j_gene: TRBJ1-2; d_gene: TRBD1
CDR3aa: STTRGSSYEQY; v_gene: TRBV29-1; j_gene: TRBJ2-7; d_gene: -
CDR3aa: ASSEVRGEVKNIQY; v_gene: TRBV2; j_gene: TRBJ2-4; d_gene: TRBD2
CDR3aa: ASSVGTGNEQF; v_gene: TRBV9; j_gene: TRBJ2-1; d_gene: TRBD1
CDR3aa: ASSPTVMNTEAF; v_gene: TRBV18; j_gene: TRBJ1-1; d_gene: -